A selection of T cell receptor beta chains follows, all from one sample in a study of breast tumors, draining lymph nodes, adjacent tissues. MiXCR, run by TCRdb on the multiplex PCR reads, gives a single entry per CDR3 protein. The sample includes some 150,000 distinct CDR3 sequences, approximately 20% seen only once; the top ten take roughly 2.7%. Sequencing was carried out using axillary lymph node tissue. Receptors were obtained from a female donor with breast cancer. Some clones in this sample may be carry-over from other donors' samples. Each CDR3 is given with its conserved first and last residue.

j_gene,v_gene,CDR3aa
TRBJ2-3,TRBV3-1,CASSRGFGGSFTDTQYF
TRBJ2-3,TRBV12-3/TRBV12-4,CASSLTSVSDTQYF
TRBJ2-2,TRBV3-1,CASSQGATGDTGELFF
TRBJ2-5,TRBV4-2,CASSPRGPETQYF
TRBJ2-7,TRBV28,CASSLQLPNEQYF
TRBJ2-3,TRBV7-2,CASSYGTAKQYF
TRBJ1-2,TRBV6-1,CASIRTGSSYGYTF
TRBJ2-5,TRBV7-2,CASSLGTKETQYF
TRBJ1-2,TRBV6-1,CASSTIGTGGRYGYTF
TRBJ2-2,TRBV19,CASRLREGAGELFF